This T cell receptor beta chain was recovered during a study of blood T cell repertoires in COVID-19. As for the study in general: There were acute and convalescent COVID-19 samples, and they came from the United States, Italy and Spain. Nucleic acid was either cDNA or gDNA, and it came from T cells, B-cell-depleted T cells, or PBMCs.

Profiling relied on immunoSEQ multiplex PCR, and the TCRdb table lists in-frame clones only, not all of them. This sample yields roughly 260,000 clones, of which about 83% are seen a single time; 3.6% belongs to the top ten. Germline V gives CDR1 MGHRA, CDR2 YSYEKL. Germline trimming cut 5 bases from V and 2 bases from J; bases unmatched to any gene: 4. The CDR3 covers 15 residues. Recruitment covered 20 to 25 US areas and drew participants whose ages spanned about 18 to 100 years. Clinical histories supplied by participants themselves formed the basis of cohort assignment. The clonotype originates from a woman in her thirties or forties who had been exposed to COVID-19. The rearrangement links TRBV4-1 to TRBJ1-5, with 9 positions matching TRBD1. The sequencing sample was made of PBMCs or T cells enriched from blood (not recorded which). The chain's CDR3 is CASSGRTGGNQPQHF. The CDR3 DNA reads TGCGCCAGCAGCGGACGGACAGGGGGCAATCAGCCCCAGCATTTT.